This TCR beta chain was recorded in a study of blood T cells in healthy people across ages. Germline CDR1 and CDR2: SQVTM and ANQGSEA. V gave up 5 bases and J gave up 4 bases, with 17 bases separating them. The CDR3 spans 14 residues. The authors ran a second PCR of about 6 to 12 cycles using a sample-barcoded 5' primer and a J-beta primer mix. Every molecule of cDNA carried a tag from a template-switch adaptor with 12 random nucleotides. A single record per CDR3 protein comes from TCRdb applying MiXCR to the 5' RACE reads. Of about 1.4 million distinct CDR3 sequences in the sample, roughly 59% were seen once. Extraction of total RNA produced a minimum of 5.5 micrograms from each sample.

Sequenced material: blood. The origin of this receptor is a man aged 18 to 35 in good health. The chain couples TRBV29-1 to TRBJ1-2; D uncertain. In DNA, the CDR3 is TGCAGCGTTTTGGAACCCGACCCTCCCTATGGCTACACCTTC. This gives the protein CSVLEPDPPYGYTF.